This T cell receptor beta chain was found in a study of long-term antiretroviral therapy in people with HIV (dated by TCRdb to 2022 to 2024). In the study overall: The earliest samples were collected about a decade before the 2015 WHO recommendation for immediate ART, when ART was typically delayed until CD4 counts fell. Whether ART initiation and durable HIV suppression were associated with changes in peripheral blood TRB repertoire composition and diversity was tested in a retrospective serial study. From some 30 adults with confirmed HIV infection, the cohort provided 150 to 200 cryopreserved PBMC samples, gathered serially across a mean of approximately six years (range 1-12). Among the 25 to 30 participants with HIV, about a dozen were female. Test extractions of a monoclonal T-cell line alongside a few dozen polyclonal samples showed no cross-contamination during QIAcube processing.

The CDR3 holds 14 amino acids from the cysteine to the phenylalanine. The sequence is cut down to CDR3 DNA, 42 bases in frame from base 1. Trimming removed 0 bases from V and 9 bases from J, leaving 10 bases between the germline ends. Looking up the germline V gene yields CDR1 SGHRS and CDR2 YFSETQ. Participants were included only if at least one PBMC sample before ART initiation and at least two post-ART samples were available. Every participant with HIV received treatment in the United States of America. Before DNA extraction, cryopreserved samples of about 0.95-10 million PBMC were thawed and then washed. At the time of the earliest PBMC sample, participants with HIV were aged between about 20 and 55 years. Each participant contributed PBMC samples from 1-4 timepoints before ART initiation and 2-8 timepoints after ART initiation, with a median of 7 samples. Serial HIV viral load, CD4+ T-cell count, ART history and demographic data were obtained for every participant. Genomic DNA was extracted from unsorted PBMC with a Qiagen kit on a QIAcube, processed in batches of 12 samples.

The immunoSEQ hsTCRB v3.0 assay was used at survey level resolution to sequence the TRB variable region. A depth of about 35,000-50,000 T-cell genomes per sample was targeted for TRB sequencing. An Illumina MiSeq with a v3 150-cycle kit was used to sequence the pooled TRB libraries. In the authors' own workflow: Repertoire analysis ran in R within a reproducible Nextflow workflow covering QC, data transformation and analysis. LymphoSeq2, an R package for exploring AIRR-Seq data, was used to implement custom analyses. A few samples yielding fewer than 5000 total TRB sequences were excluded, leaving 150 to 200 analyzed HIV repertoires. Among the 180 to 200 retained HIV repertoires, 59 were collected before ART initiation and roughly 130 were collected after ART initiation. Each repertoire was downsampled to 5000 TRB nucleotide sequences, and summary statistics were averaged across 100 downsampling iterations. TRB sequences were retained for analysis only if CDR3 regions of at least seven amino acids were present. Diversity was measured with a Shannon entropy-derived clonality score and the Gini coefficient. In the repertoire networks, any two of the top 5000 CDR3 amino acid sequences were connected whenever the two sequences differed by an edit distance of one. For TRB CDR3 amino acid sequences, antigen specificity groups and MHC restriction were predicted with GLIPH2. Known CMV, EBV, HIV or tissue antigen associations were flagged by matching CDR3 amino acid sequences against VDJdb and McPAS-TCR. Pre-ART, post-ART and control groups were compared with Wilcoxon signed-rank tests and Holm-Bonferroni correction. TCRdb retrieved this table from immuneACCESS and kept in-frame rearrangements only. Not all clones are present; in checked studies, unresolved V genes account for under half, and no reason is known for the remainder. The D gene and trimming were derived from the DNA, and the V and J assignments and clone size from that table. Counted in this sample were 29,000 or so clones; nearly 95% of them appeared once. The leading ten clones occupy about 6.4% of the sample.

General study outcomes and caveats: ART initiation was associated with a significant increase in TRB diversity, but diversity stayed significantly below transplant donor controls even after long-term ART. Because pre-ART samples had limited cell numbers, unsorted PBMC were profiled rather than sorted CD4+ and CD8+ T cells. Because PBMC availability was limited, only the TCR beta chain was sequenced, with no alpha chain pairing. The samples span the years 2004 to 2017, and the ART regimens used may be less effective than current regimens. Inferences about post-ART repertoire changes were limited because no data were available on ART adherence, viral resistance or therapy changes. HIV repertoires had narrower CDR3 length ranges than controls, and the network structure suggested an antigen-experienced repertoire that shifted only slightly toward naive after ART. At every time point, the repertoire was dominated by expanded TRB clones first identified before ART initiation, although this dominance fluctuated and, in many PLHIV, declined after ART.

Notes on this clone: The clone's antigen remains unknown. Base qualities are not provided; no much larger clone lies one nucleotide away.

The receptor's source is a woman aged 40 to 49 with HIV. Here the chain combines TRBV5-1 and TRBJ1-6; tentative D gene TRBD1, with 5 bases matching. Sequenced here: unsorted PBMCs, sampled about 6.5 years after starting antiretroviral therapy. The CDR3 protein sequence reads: CASSLATAGSPLHF. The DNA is TGCGCCAGCAGCTTGGCGACAGCTGGTTCACCCCTCCACTTT.